Listed here are 6 T cell receptor beta chains from one sample, sequenced in a study of cytomegalovirus exposure and HLA in healthy donors (dated by TCRdb to 2016 to 2017). The library was made by the immunoSEQ multiplex PCR assay. For the multiplex PCR, a mixture combining 60 forward primers for TCR Vbeta segments and 13 reverse primers for TCR Jbeta segments was used. The immuneACCESS repertoire file appears here via TCRdb, limited to in-frame rearrangements. These files lack a portion of the clones; in checked studies, under half of the deficit traces to unresolved V genes, and the cause of the others is not known. The sample data list 140,000 to 150,000 clones, and roughly 9.7% of these were observed just once. The ten most abundant clones make up 1.8% of the sample. Specimen: PBMCs. Receptor source: a man aged 50-60 years in good health and CMV-seronegative.

This clone appeared a few times. The chain has TRBV7-9 and TRBJ2-7, with D unclear. Per the germline V gene, CDR1 is SEHNR and CDR2 is FQNEAQ (reference sequence). CDR3 length: 15 residues. V was shortened by 5 bases and J by 0 bases, with 14 bases between the two germline ends. The CDR3 loop reads CASSMTMGSSYEQYF. CDR3 DNA sequence: TGTGCCAGCAGCATGACAATGGGCAGCTCCTACGAGCAGTACTTC.

This clone has more than one count but fewer than ten. V is TRBV19 and J is TRBJ2-7, with D perhaps matching TRBD2 (7 bases). The V gene's germline CDR1 is LNHDA and CDR2 SQIVND (reference sequence). The CDR3 has 17 amino acids. Trimming pared 3 bases from V and 2 bases from J, leaving 20 bases between. The CDR3 DNA reads as TGTGCCAGTAGTATTCCGTCGGGCGGGGGCCTAACCTACGAGCAGTACTTC. Translation gives CASSIPSGGGLTYEQYF.

The sample holds a few counts of this clone. V and J are TRBV7-3 and TRBJ2-1; 10 nucleotides agree with TRBD2. Germline V CDR1 and CDR2: SGHTA, FQGTGA. Germline trimming cut 5 bases from V and 10 bases from J; bases unmatched to any gene: 14. The CDR3 spans 16 residues. CDR3 DNA: TGTGCCAGCAGCAGGGGCGGTACTAGCGGGGCATGGGAGCAGTTCTTC. This encodes CASSRGGTSGAWEQFF.

This rearrangement joins TRBV11-3 to TRBJ2-7; tentatively, D is TRBD2 (6 bases). Germline loops: CDR1 SGHNT, CDR2 YENEEA. The CDR3 has 14 amino acids. Trimming pared 1 base from V and 2 bases from J, leaving 9 bases between. The CDR3 loop is CASSLGGVTYEQYF. Here the CDR3 DNA reads TGTGCCAGCAGCTTAGGGGGGGTTACCTACGAGCAGTACTTC. Supplemented by reference TRBV11-3 and TRBJ2-7, the full variable domain reads EAGVVQSPRYKIIEKKQPVAFWCNPISGHNTLYWYLQNLGQGPELLIRYENEEAVDDSQLPKDRFSAERLKGVDSTLKIQPAELGDSAVYLCASSLGGVTYEQYFGPGTRLTVT.

The chain uses TRBV29-1 and TRBJ2-1; D unresolved. The V end was cut by 4 bases, the J end by 0 bases, with 13 bases between. CDR1 is SQVTM, CDR2 ANQGSEA, per germline. The length of the CDR3 is 15 residues. In nucleotides, the CDR3 is TGCAGCGTTGGCACTTCTCCTAGCTCCTACAATGAGCAGTTCTTC. This translates into CSVGTSPSSYNEQFF.

This chain uses TRBV2 with TRBJ2-7; tentative D call: TRBD2 (6 bases). The CDR3 sequence is 14 residues long. Germline loops: CDR1 SNHLY, CDR2 FYNNEI. V lost 6 bases and J 5 bases, leaving 17 bases between the germline ends. DNA for the CDR3: TGTGCCAGCAGAGCGGGTGGAGATCGGGACGAGCAGTACTTC. It specifies CASRAGGDRDEQYF.